This T cell receptor beta chain was found in a study of blood T cell repertoires in COVID-19. Study in general: The study drew acute and convalescent COVID-19 samples from the United States, Italy and Spain.

Germline V gene data show CDR1 as SGHRS and CDR2 as YFSETQ. The ends lost 2 bases at V and 2 bases at J; junction bases unmatched: 2. The CDR3 loop spans 15 amino acids. Using immunoSEQ multiplex PCR, the repertoire was profiled, and TCRdb retains in-frame clones only, with some absent. The sample lists just under 350,000 clones, almost 90% occurring once. Comments on this clone: This same CDR3 is encoded by further DNA sequences in the sample.

This TCR derives from a woman aged 70-85 years with COVID-19, enrolled during active disease. The material sequenced was peripheral blood. The chain is built from TRBV5-1 and TRBJ2-2, with 8 bases lining up with TRBD1. The CDR3 is CASSLTGGNTGELFF. The DNA for the CDR3 is TGCGCCAGCAGCTTAACAGGGGGTAACACCGGGGAGCTGTTTTTT. Full variable domain (missing parts from reference TRBV5-1 and TRBJ2-2): KAGVTQTPRYLIKTRGQQVTLSCSPISGHRSVSWYQQTPGQGLQFLFEYFSETQRNKGNFPGRFSGRQFSNSRSEMNVSTLELGDSALYLCASSLTGGNTGELFFGEGSRLTVL.